These T cell receptor beta chains were read from a single sample in a study of T-cell reconstitution after alpha-beta-depleted transplantation in children. TCRdb itself ran the PCR reads through MiXCR, one entry per CDR3 protein. This sample has 65,000 to 75,000 distinct CDR3 sequences, with roughly 4.9% found just once. The sample in question was PBMCs, mostly from graft donor cells, obtained 180 days after TCRalphabeta/CD19-depleted stem cell transplant. The receptors originated from a boy under three years old who had a stem cell transplant for acute myeloid leukemia, so the T cells may come from the graft donor. The CDR3 runs from the conserved cysteine through the conserved F or W. Fields, in order: J gene, V gene, clone size, D gene, CDR3 length, CDR3 protein, CDR3 DNA. A D gene is named only where the DNA matches it firmly. Only part of the rows carry a size: once, few, many, or a class if the clone is expanded.

J gene: TRBJ2-1
V gene: TRBV20-1
clone size: many
D gene: -
CDR3 length: 12
CDR3 protein: CSARAGVGEQFF
CDR3 DNA: TGCAGTGCTAGAGCGGGAGTTGGTGAGCAGTTCTTC

J gene: TRBJ2-1
V gene: TRBV10-3
clone size: few
D gene: -
CDR3 length: 15
CDR3 protein: CAISSGGMTYNEQFF
CDR3 DNA: TGTGCCATCAGTAGTGGAGGGATGACCTACAATGAGCAGTTCTTC

J gene: TRBJ2-7
V gene: TRBV19
clone size: -
D gene: TRBD2
CDR3 length: 14
CDR3 protein: CASSRRGGPREQYF
CDR3 DNA: TGTGCCAGTAGTCGGCGCGGGGGGCCCCGCGAGCAGTACTTC

J gene: TRBJ2-1
V gene: TRBV20-1
clone size: many
D gene: -
CDR3 length: 13
CDR3 protein: CSARDRFSGEQFF
CDR3 DNA: TGCAGTGCTAGAGACCGGTTTAGCGGCGAGCAGTTCTTC

J gene: TRBJ2-5
V gene: TRBV3-1
clone size: -
D gene: TRBD2
CDR3 length: 15
CDR3 protein: CASSQAGGGQETQYF
CDR3 DNA: TGTGCCAGCAGCCAAGCTGGGGGGGGACAAGAGACCCAGTACTTC

J gene: TRBJ2-2
V gene: TRBV18
clone size: many
D gene: -
CDR3 length: 14
CDR3 protein: CASSPWMNTGELFF
CDR3 DNA: TGTGCCAGCTCACCTTGGATGAACACCGGGGAGCTGTTTTTT

J gene: TRBJ1-4
V gene: TRBV30
clone size: many
D gene: -
CDR3 length: 14
CDR3 protein: CAWSPGGSNEKLFF
CDR3 DNA: TGTGCCTGGAGTCCCGGGGGTTCTAATGAAAAACTGTTTTTT

J gene: TRBJ2-3
V gene: TRBV6-2/TRBV6-3
clone size: many
D gene: -
CDR3 length: 13
CDR3 protein: CASSYYRTDTQYF
CDR3 DNA: TGTGCCAGCAGTTACTATAGGACAGATACGCAGTATTTT

J gene: TRBJ2-7
V gene: TRBV7-8
clone size: many
D gene: TRBD1
CDR3 length: 15
CDR3 protein: CASSSGQGFSYEQYF
CDR3 DNA: TGTGCCAGCAGCTCGGGACAGGGGTTCTCCTACGAGCAGTACTTC

J gene: TRBJ2-2
V gene: TRBV7-2
clone size: many
D gene: -
CDR3 length: 13
CDR3 protein: CASSLRQSGELFF
CDR3 DNA: TGTGCCAGCAGCTTGAGGCAGTCCGGGGAGCTGTTTTTT

J gene: TRBJ2-6
V gene: TRBV11-2
clone size: -
D gene: -
CDR3 length: 18
CDR3 protein: CASSLVWSGSTGANVLTF
CDR3 DNA: TGTGCCAGCAGCTTGGTGTGGTCTGGGTCAACTGGGGCCAACGTCCTGACTTTC